Shown below are 2 T cell receptor beta chains from a single sample sequenced in a study of human T cells and chemical hapten exposure. Using its own MiXCR run on the RACE reads, TCRdb lists one record per CDR3 protein. Here the sample spans about 120,000 distinct CDR3 sequences, roughly 15% being singletons. Regarding time point: patch test 1, 2 weeks after DPC sensitization. The treatment denotes: therapeutic diphenylcyclopropenone sensitization with weekly scalp DPC. The sequenced sample was whole blood, obtained in connection with sensitization to the hapten diphenylcyclopropenone (DPC). The receptors shown here come from a man aged 18 to 30 with alopecia areata. Some clones in this sample may be carry-over from other donors' samples.

The V call is TRBV5-5, the J call TRBJ1-1; possibly TRBD1 for D (5 bases). V was cut by 4 bases and J by 3 bases, with 19 bases left in between. The CDR3 covers 16 residues. CDR1 is SGHKS, CDR2 YYEKEE, per germline (reference sequence). For the CDR3, the DNA is TGTGCCAGCAGCGTTCGAAGACAGCCATGGGACACTGAAGCTTTCTTT. Translating it yields CASSVRRQPWDTEAFF.

In its sample, this clonotype was seen many times. V is TRBV9 and J is TRBJ2-7, with D possibly TRBD1 on 5 matching bases. The CDR3 length is 11 residues. V was trimmed by 3 bases and J by 5 bases, leaving 6 bases between them. Germline CDR1 is SGDLS and CDR2 is YYNGEE. CDR3 loop: CASSGGNEQYF. For the CDR3, the DNA is TGTGCCAGCAGCGGGGGCAACGAGCAGTACTTC.